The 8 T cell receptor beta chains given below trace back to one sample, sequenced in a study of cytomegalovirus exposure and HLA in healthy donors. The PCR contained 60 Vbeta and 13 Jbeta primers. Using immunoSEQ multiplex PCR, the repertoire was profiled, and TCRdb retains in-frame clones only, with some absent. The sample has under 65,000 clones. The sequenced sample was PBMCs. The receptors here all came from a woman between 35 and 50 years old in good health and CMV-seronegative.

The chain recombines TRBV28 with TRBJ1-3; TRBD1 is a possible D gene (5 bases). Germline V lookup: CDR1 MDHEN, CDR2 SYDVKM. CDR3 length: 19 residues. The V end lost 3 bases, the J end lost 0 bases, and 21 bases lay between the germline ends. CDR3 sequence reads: CASSFDARQGGRSGNTIYF. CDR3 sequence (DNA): TGTGCCAGCAGTTTCGATGCCCGGCAGGGAGGCCGCTCTGGAAACACCATATATTTT.

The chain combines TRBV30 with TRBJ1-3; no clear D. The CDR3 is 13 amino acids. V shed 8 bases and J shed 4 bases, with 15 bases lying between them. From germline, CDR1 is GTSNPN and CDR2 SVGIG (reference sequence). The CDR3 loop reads CARTGLAGNTIYF. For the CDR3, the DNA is TGTGCCCGAACTGGCTTAGCGGGAAACACCATATATTTT.

In DNA, the CDR3 is TGTGCCAGCAGCTTAGAGGCAGCAGGAAGCGGTGGCTACACCTTC. It codes for CASSLEAAGSGGYTF. The chain carries TRBV11-1 and TRBJ1-2; D is undetermined. Germline assignment: CDR1 SGHAT and CDR2 FQDESV (reference sequence). Trimming stripped 1 base from V and 7 bases from J, with 16 bases between. CDR3 size: 15 residues.

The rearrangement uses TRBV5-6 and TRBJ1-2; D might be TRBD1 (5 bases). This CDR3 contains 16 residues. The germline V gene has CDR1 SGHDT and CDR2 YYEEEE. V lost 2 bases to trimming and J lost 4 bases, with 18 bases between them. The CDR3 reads CASSFRGVGVPYGYTF. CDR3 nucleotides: TGTGCCAGCAGCTTTCGTGGCGTAGGGGTCCCCTATGGCTACACCTTC. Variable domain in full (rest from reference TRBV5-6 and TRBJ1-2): DAGVTQSPTHLIKTRGQQVTLRCSPKSGHDTVSWYQQALGQGPQFIFQYYEEEERQRGNFPDRFSGHQFPNYSSELNVNALLLGDSALYLCASSFRGVGVPYGYTFGSGTRLTVV.

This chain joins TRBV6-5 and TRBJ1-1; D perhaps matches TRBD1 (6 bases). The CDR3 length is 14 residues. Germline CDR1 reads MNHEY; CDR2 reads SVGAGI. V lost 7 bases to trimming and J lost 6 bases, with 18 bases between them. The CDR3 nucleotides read TGTGCCAGCACCCTCTCCCCCGGACAGCCTGAAGCTTTCTTT. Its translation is CASTLSPGQPEAFF.

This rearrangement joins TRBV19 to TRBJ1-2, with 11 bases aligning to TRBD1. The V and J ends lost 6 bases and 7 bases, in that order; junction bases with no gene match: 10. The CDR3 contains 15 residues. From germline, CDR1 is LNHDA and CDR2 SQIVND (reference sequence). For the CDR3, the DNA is TGTGCCAGTAGGACTTCGGGACAGGGGGAAGGTGGCTACACCTTC. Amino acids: CASRTSGQGEGGYTF.

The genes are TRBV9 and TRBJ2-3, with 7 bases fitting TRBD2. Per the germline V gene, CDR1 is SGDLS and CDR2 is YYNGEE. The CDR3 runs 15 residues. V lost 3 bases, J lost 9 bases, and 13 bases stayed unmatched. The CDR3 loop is CASSEAGAPPGTQYF. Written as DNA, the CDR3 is TGTGCCAGCAGCGAGGCGGGAGCCCCACCGGGCACGCAGTATTTT. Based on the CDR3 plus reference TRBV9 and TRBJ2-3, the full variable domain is DSGVTQTPKHLITATGQRVTLRCSPRSGDLSVYWYQQSLDQGLQFLIQYYNGEERAKGNILERFSAQQFPDLHSELNLSSLELGDSALYFCASSEAGAPPGTQYFGPGTRLTVL.

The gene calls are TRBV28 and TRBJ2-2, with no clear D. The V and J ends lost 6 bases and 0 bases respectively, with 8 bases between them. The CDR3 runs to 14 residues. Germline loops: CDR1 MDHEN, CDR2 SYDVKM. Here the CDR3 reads CASSSTANTGELFF. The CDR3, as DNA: TGTGCCAGCAGCTCTACCGCGAACACCGGGGAGCTGTTTTTT.